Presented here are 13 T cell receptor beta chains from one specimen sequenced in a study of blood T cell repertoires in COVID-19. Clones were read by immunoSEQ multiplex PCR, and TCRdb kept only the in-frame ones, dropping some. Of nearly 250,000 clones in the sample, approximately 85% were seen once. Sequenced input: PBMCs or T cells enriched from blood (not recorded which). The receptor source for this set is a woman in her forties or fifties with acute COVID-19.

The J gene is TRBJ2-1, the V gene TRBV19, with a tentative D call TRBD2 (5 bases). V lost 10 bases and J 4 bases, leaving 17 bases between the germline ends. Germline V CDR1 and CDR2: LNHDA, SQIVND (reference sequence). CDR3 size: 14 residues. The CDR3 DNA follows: TGTGCCACCAAGATTAAAGGGAGATACAATGAGCAGTTCTTC. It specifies CATKIKGRYNEQFF.

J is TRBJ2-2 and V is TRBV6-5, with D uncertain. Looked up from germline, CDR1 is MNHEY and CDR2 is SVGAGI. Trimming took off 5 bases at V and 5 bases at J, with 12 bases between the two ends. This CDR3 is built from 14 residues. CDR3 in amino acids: CASSLKRQTGELFF. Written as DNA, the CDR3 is TGTGCCAGCAGTCTCAAAAGACAAACCGGGGAGCTGTTTTTT.

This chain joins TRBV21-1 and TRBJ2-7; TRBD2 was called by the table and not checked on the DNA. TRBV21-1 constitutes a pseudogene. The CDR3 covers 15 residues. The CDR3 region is CASSIPWEGSYEQYF. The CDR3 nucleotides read TGTGCCAGCAGCATCCCGTGGGAGGGCTCCTACGAGCAGTACTTC.

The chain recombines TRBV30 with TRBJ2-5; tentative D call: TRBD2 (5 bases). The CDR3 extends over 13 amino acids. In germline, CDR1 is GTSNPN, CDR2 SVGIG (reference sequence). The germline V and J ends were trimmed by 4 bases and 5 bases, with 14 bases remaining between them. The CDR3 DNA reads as TGTGCCTGGACGCCACAAGCGGTGGAGACCCAGTACTTC. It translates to CAWTPQAVETQYF.

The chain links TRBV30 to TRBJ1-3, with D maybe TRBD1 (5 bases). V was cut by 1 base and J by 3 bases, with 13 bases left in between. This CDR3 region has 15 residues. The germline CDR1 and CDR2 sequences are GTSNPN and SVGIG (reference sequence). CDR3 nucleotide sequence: TGTGCCTGGAGTGCCATCGACAGCGATGGAAACACCATATATTTT. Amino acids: CAWSAIDSDGNTIYF.

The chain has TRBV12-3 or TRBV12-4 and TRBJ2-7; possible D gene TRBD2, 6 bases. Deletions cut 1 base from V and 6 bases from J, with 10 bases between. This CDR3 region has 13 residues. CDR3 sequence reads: CASSLDSGSEQYF. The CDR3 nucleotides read TGTGCCAGCAGTTTAGACTCCGGGAGCGAGCAGTACTTC.

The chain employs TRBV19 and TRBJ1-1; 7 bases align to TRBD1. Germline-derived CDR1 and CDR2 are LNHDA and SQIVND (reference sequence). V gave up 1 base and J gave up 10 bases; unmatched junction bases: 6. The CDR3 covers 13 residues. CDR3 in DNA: TGTGCCAGTAGTATAGGGCAGGGGGATGGAGCTTTCTTT. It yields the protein CASSIGQGDGAFF.

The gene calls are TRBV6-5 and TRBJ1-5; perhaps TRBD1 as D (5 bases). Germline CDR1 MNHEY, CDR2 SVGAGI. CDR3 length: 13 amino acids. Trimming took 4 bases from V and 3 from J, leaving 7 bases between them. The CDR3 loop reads CASSLQVNQPQHF. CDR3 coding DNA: TGTGCCAGCAGTTTACAGGTCAATCAGCCCCAGCATTTT.

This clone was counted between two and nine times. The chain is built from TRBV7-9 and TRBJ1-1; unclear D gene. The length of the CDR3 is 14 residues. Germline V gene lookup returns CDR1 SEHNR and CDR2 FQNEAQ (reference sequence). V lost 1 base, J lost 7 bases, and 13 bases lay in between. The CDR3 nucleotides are TGTGCCAGCAGCTTAGACGCATATCTTAGTGAAGCTTTCTTT. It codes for CASSLDAYLSEAFF.

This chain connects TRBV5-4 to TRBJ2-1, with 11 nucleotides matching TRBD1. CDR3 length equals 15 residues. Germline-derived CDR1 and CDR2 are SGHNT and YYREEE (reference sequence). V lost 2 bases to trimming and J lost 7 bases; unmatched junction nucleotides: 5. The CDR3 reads CASSFGQGAWNEQFF. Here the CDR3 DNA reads TGTGCCAGCAGCTTCGGACAGGGGGCTTGGAATGAGCAGTTCTTC.

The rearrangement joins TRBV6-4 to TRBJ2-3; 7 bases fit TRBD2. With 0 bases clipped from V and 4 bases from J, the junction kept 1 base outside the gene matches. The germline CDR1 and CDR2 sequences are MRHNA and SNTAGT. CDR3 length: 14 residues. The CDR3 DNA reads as TGTGCCAGCAGTGACTCTGCGGGGGCAGATACGCAGTATTTT. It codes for CASSDSAGADTQYF.

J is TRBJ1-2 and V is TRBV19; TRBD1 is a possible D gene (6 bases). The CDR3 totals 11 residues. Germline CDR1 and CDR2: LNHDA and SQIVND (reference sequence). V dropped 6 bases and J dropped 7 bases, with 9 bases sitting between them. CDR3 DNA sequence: TGTGCCAGTAGCGGACAGCGTGGCTACACCTTC. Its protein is CASSGQRGYTF.

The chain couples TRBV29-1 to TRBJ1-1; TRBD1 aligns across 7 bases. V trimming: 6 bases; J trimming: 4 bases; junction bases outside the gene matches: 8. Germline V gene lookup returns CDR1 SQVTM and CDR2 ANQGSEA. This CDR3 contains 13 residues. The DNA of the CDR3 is TGCAGCGTAGGAGACAGGGCAGGCACTGAAGCTTTCTTT. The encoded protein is CSVGDRAGTEAFF.